The clone carrying this TCR beta chain was observed a single time. The method was immunoSEQ multiplex PCR; TCRdb's version includes in-frame clones alone and lacks a portion of them. The sample shows 70,000 to 90,000 clones, around nine tenths of them seen only once. The data were taken from a study of T cell responses to AZD1222 COVID-19 vaccine. This CDR3 contains 15 residues. The V gene's germline CDR1 is MNHEY and CDR2 SMNVEV (reference sequence). With 5 bases removed from V and 4 bases from J, the gap between germline ends came to 17 bases. This chain connects TRBV27 to TRBJ2-5; D might be TRBD2 (5 bases). Sequences were derived from peripheral blood, sampled on day 0 of AZD1222 vaccination. This receptor was obtained from an adult in good health. CDR3 sequence reads: CASSPPPTTRETQYF. The CDR3 region has the DNA TGTGCCAGCAGTCCACCCCCGACTACGCGAGAGACCCAGTACTTC.